The clone carrying this T cell receptor (beta chain) has ten or more counts. What it recognizes is unknown. The data were obtained in a study of T cell repertoires in cytomegalovirus infection. Study summary: Matching HLA type and CMV infection were both indicated by public TCR beta signatures.

One entry per CDR3 protein, called by TCRdb with MiXCR from the reads. This sample carries about 110,000 distinct CDR3 sequences, 10% of them seen once, and the ten largest clones take 31%. Germline V lookup: CDR1 SGHTA, CDR2 FQGNSA. The CDR3 spans 15 residues. Unmatched junction bases numbered 10, after V lost 5 bases and J lost 5 bases. The clonotype comes from a human donor in good health (CMV status not recorded). Some clones in this sample may be carry-over from other donors' samples. Sequenced material: PBMCs, sequenced either directly or after in vitro stimulation (not recorded which). The V and J genes are TRBV7-2 and TRBJ1-1; TRBD1 matches 8 bases. CDR3 loop: CASSPEQGGSTEAFF. The CDR3 nucleotides read TGTGCCAGCAGCCCCGAACAGGGGGGGTCGACTGAAGCTTTCTTT.